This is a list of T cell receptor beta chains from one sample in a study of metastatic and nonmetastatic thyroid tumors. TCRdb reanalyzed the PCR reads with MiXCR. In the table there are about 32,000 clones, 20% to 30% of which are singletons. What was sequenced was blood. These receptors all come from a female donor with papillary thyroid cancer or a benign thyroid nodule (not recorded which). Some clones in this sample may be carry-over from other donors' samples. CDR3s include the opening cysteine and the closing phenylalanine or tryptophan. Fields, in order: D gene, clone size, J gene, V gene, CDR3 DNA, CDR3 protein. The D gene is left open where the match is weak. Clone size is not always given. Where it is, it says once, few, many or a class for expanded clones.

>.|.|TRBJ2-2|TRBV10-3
TGTGCCATCAGTACGAGCGTCCCGAACACCGGGGAGCTGTTTTTT
CAISTSVPNTGELFF
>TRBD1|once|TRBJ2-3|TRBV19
TGTTCCTGTAGTACCCGGGACAGGGGGTCCACAGATACGCAGTATTTT
CSCSTRDRGSTDTQYF
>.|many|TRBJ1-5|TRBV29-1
TGCAGCGCACGTATTGGACCAAATCAGCCCCAGCATTTT
CSARIGPNQPQHF
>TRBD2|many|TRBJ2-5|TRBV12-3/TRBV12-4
TGTGCCAGCAGTTCCTCTAGCGGGAGTAAGACCCAGTACTTC
CASSSSSGSKTQYF
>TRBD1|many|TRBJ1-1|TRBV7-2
TGTGCCAGCAGCTCGGACAGGCAGAACACTGAAGCTTTCTTT
CASSSDRQNTEAFF
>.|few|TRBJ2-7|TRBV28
TGTGCCAGCAGTTTAGAACAGTTCTACGAGCAGTACTTC
CASSLEQFYEQYF
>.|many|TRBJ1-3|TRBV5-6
TGTGCCAGCAGCTTGGAAGGGCTGGGTGGAAACACCATATATTTT
CASSLEGLGGNTIYF
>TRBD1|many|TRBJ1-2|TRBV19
TGTGCCAGTAGTGCGACAGGGGGCTCAGGCGGCTACACCTTC
CASSATGGSGGYTF
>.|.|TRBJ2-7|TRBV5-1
TGCGCCAGCAGCACTTGGGGGGAGTTAGGAGAGCAGTACTTC
CASSTWGELGEQYF
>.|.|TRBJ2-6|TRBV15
TGTGCCACCAGCAGAGTGGACAGCGATGTCTCTGTTGCCAACGTCCTGACTTTC
CATSRVDSDVSVANVLTF
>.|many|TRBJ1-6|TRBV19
TGTGCCAGTAGGAATGTCGGTAATTCACCCCTCCACTTT
CASRNVGNSPLHF
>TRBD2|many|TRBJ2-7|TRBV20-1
TGCAGTGCTAGCCCTAGCGGCATTACGGACGAGCAGTACTTC
CSASPSGITDEQYF
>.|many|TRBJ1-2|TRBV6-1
TGTGCCAGCAGTGACCAGAAGTCTTATGGCTACACCTTC
CASSDQKSYGYTF
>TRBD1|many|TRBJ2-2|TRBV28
TGTGCCAGCAGAGACAGGGGGCGCGTCACCGGGGAGCTGTTTTTT
CASRDRGRVTGELFF
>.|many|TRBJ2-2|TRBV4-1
TGCGCCAGCAGCCAAGCTATTGGAGTGGTCACCGGGGAGCTGTTTTTT
CASSQAIGVVTGELFF
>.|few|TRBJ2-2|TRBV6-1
TGTGCCAGCATCCAATCTAGATCCGGGGAGCTGTTTTTT
CASIQSRSGELFF
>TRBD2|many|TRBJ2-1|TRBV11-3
TGTGCCAGCACCCAGGGACTAGCGCAGAATGAGCAGTTCTTC
CASTQGLAQNEQFF
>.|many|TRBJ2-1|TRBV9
TGTGCCAGCAGCGTATTCGGGAGTAATGAGCAGTTCTTC
CASSVFGSNEQFF
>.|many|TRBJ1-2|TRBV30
TGTGCCTGGGTCGTACGAGGCGTCGAAGGAGGCTACACCTTC
CAWVVRGVEGGYTF
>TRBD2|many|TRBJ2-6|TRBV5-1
TGCGCCAGCATGCGGGGGGGATCTGGGGCCAACGTCCTGACTTTC
CASMRGGSGANVLTF
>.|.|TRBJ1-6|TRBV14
TGTGCCATCAGCCTACATGGTAACACACCCCTCCACTTT
CAISLHGNTPLHF
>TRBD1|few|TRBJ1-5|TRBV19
TGTGCCAGTAGTGGGACAGGAGGTAATAAGCCCCAGCATTTT
CASSGTGGNKPQHF
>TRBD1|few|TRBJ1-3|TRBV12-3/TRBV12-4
TGCGCCAGCAGTTCGTGGGACAGGATTTCTGGAGACACCATATATTTT
CASSSWDRISGDTIYF
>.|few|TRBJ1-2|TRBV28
TGTGCCAGCAAAACGGGGCATGTCTACTACACCTTC
CASKTGHVYYTF
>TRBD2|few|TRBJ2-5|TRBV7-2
TGTGCCAGCAGTCCATTCCAAGGAGCGGGAGAAGAGACCCAGTACTTC
CASSPFQGAGEETQYF
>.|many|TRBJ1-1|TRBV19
TGTGCCAGTAAAATGAACACTGAAGCTTTCTTT
CASKMNTEAFF
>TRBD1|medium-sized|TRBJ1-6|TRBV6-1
TGTGCCAGCAGTATTACAGGGGGCGATAATTCACCCCTCCACTTT
CASSITGGDNSPLHF
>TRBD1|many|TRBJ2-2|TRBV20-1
TGCAGTGCTAGACCGGGACAGGGTGACTCCGGGGAGCTGTTTTTT
CSARPGQGDSGELFF
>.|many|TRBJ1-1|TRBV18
TGTGCCAGCTCCCCGGGGGGGCAGGACACTGAAGCTTTCTTT
CASSPGGQDTEAFF
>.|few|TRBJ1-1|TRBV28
TGTGCCAGAAGCCGACGGACGGTGAACACTGAAGCTTTCTTT
CARSRRTVNTEAFF
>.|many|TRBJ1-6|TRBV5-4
TGTGCCAGCAGGAAAGACGGAATTAATTCACCCCTCCACTTT
CASRKDGINSPLHF
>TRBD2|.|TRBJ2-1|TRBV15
TGTGCCACCAGCAGAGGCATGGGACTAGCGGGAGCGACCTACAATGAGCAGTTCTTC
CATSRGMGLAGATYNEQFF
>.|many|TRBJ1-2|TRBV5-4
TGTGCCAGCAGCTTGGGGGGGGAGATCTATGGCTACACCTTC
CASSLGGEIYGYTF
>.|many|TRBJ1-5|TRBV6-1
TGTGCCAGCGCCAGAGACGGCAGGGCTGGTGAGGCCCAGCATTTT
CASARDGRAGEAQHF
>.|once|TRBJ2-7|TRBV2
TGTGGCCGGAGTGTGGAGCGGCGCTCCTACGAGCAGTACTTC
CGRSVERRSYEQYF
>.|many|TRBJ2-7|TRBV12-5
TGTGCTAGTGCGATCGGGGCGAGCTCCTACGAGCAGTACTTC
CASAIGASSYEQYF
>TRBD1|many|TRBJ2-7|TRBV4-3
TGCGCCAGCAGCCAGTCAACCGGGACAGTCGAGCAGTACTTC
CASSQSTGTVEQYF
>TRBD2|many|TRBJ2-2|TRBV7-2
TGTGCCAGCAGCTTCCCTAGCGGGATTCCCGGGGAGCTGTTTTTT
CASSFPSGIPGELFF
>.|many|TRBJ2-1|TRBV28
TGTGCCAGCAGTTCCCCTGGAGGGAGCTCCTACAATGAGCAGTTCTTC
CASSSPGGSSYNEQFF
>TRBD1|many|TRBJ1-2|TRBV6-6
TGTGCCAGCAGTTACTACCTGTGGGGACAGGGGGTTAACTATGGCTACACCTTC
CASSYYLWGQGVNYGYTF
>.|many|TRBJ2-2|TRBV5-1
TGCGCCAGCAGCTTGGGACAGGTCGGGGAGCTGTTTTTT
CASSLGQVGELFF
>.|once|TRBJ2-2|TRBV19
TGTGCCAGTAGTATCCCCTTTTTGACTAGGGGGACCTCCGGGGGGCTGTTTTTT
CASSIPFLTRGTSGGLFF
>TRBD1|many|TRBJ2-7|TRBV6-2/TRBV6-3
TGTGCCAGCAGTTACGACGGGACAGGGGGGTCCTACGAGCAGTACTTC
CASSYDGTGGSYEQYF
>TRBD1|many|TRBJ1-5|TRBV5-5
TGTGCCAGCAGCCCGGGACAGATCAATCAGCCCCAGCATTTT
CASSPGQINQPQHF
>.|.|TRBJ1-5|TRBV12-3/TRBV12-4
TGTGCCAGCAGCTGGGACGGAGGCCGGCGGGATTTT
CASSWDGGRRDF
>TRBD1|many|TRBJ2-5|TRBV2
TGTGCCGTGTCCGGGACAGAGGTTCAGACCCAGTACTTC
CAVSGTEVQTQYF
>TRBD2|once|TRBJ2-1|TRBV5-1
TGCGCCAGCAGCTTTGGGCGGGAGTTCCTTGGGGAGCAGTTCTTC
CASSFGREFLGEQFF
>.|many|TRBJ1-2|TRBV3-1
TGTGCCAGCTCCCCCAGTCAGGGTTTTGGCTACACCTTC
CASSPSQGFGYTF
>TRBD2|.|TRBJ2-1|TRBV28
TGTGCCAGCAGTTTGGGGACTAGCGGAGAGCAGTTCTTC
CASSLGTSGEQFF
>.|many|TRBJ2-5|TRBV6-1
TGTGCCACCCGGAGAAGGGGGATGGAGACCCAGTACTTC
CATRRRGMETQYF
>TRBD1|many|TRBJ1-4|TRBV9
TGTGCCAGCAGCGCTTCTGGACAGGGAGTTGAAAAACTGTTTTTT
CASSASGQGVEKLFF
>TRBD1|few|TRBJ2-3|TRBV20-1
TGCAGTGCTCTTCCGGGACAGGGCCCGTTCGTCACAGATACGCAGTATTTT
CSALPGQGPFVTDTQYF
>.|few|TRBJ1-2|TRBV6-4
TGTGCCAGCAGTGACTCTGGGGGAACCGTATCTAACTATGGCTACACCTTC
CASSDSGGTVSNYGYTF
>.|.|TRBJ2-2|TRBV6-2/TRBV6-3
TGTGCCAGCAGTTACTCCCTAGAGGGCGGGGAGCTGTTTTTT
CASSYSLEGGELFF
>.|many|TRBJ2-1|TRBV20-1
TGCAGTGCTAGAGCTGAAGGACAGCCGTGGTGGGATGAGCAGTTCTTC
CSARAEGQPWWDEQFF